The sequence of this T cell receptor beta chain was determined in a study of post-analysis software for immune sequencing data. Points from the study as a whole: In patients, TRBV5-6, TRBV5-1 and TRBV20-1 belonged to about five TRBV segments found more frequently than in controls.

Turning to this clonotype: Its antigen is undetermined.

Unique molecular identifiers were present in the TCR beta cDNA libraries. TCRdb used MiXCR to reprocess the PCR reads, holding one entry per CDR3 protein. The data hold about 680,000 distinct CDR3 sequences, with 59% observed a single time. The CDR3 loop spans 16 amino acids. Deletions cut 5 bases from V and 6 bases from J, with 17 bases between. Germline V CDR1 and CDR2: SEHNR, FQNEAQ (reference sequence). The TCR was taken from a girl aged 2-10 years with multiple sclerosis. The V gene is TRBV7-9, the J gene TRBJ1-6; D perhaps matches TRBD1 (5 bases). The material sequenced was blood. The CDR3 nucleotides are TGTGCCAGCAGCCGTGCAGTTGCGGGGCCTAATTCACCCCTCCACTTT. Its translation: CASSRAVAGPNSPLHF.